A selection of T cell receptor beta chains follows, all from one sample in a study of cytomegalovirus exposure and HLA in healthy donors. The repertoire was sequenced with immunoSEQ multiplex PCR; TCRdb's copy has only in-frame clones and lacks some. The sample shows some 200,000 clones, 8.5% to 10% of them seen only once. Sequenced input: PBMCs. These receptors were taken from a woman aged 30 to 39 in good health and CMV-seropositive. The CDR3 runs from the conserved cysteine through the conserved F or W. The D gene is left open where the match is weak. Clone size appears in some rows only: once, few, many, or a class for an expanded clone.

j_call clone_size d_call v_call cdr3_aa cdr3_nt
TRBJ2-1 few TRBD2 TRBV2 CASSLLSGSYYNEQFF TGTGCCAGCAGTCTTCTTAGCGGGTCCTACTACAATGAGCAGTTCTTC
TRBJ2-7 many TRBD2 TRBV13 CASSPTSGSPQNEQYF TGTGCCAGCAGTCCGACTAGCGGGAGTCCCCAAAACGAGCAGTACTTC
TRBJ2-3 few . TRBV28 CASSFGVRTDTQYF TGTGCCAGCAGTTTCGGGGTTCGCACAGATACGCAGTATTTT
TRBJ1-1 few . TRBV19 CASSIIGIGGGLYNMNTEAFF TGTGCCAGTAGTATAATTGGCATCGGGGGGGGCCTCTACAACATGAACACTGAAGCTTTCTTT
TRBJ1-5 few . TRBV5-5 CASSLGLDSYSYYSNQPQHF TGTGCCAGCAGCTTGGGTTTGGACAGCTACTCCTACTATAGCAATCAGCCCCAGCATTTT
TRBJ2-3 few TRBD2 TRBV5-3 CARSLGPRELSTDTQYF TGTGCCAGAAGCTTGGGTCCGCGGGAGTTAAGCACAGATACGCAGTATTTT
TRBJ2-7 few . TRBV29-1 CSVTGTSYEQYF TGCAGCGTTACCGGGACAAGTTACGAGCAGTACTTC
TRBJ2-7 . . TRBV6-6 CASSYRFVYEQYF TGCGCCAGCAGTTATAGATTCGTATACGAGCAGTACTTC
TRBJ1-2 . TRBD1 TRBV6-5 CASSYSIGTGNTF TGTGCCAGCAGTTACTCGATCGGGACAGGAAACACCTTC
TRBJ2-7 . TRBD1 TRBV7-9 CASSSGWTGFPYEQYF TGTGCCAGCAGCTCCGGCTGGACAGGTTTTCCCTACGAGCAGTACTTC
TRBJ1-1 . . TRBV25-1 CASSYTRNTEAFF TGTGCCAGCAGTTATACACGAAACACTGAAGCTTTCTTT
TRBJ2-3 few TRBD2 TRBV30 CAWSVGGRAADTQYF TGTGCCTGGAGTGTCGGGGGGAGGGCGGCAGATACGCAGTATTTT
TRBJ2-7 few . TRBV18 CASSPGGAGRPYEQYF TGTGCCAGCTCACCAGGCGGGGCAGGGAGACCCTACGAGCAGTACTTC
TRBJ1-1 few . TRBV4-1 CASSLGHSNTEAFF TGCGCCAGCAGCCTGGGACACTCAAACACTGAAGCTTTCTTT
TRBJ2-7 few TRBD2 TRBV5-8 CASSLAAGGVGEQYF TGTGCCAGCAGCTTGGCTGCGGGAGGAGTAGGCGAGCAGTACTTC
TRBJ2-3 few . TRBV29-1 CSVSGGDTQYF TGCAGCGTTAGTGGGGGGGATACGCAGTATTTT
TRBJ2-7 . TRBD2 TRBV5-4 CASSLTSAGVGYEQYF TGTGCCAGCAGCTTGACCTCCGCGGGAGTAGGCTACGAGCAGTACTTC
TRBJ1-1 . . TRBV5-1 CASSLQGGDTEAFF TGCGCCAGCAGCTTACAGGGAGGGGACACTGAAGCTTTCTTT
TRBJ2-2 . TRBD2 TRBV27 CASRAGVAAGELFF TGTGCCAGCAGAGCGGGAGTAGCCGCCGGGGAGCTGTTTTTT
TRBJ2-1 . TRBD1 TRBV30 CAWDRVLPISEQFF TGTGCCTGGGACAGGGTGCTTCCAATCAGTGAGCAGTTCTTC
TRBJ2-2 few . TRBV27 CASSLTGTGELFF TGTGCCAGCAGTTTGACGGGCACCGGGGAGCTGTTTTTT
TRBJ2-5 once TRBD1 TRBV4-2 CASSQDSRQGRETQYF TGTGCCAGCAGCCAAGATTCTCGACAGGGCAGAGAGACCCAGTACTTC
TRBJ2-7 few . TRBV28 CASSLRSGEQYF TGTGCCAGCAGTTTACGATCAGGGGAGCAGTACTTC
TRBJ2-3 few . TRBV5-8 CASSLLDTQYF TGTGCCAGCAGCTTGCTAGATACGCAGTATTTT
TRBJ2-7 . . TRBV7-9 CASRGDGEQYF TGTGCCAGCAGGGGAGACGGCGAGCAGTACTTC
TRBJ2-7 . . TRBV7-9 CASSPSQRSSTYEQYF TGTGCCAGCAGCCCCTCCCAGAGGTCAAGCACCTACGAGCAGTACTTC
TRBJ1-2 . TRBD1 TRBV5-1 CASSLNILVGQGLINYGYTF TGCGCCAGCAGCTTGAATATCCTCGTGGGACAGGGACTTATAAACTATGGCTACACCTTC
TRBJ1-1 few . TRBV4-2 CASSSGLQRDTEAFF TGTGCCAGCAGCTCTGGCCTTCAACGGGACACTGAAGCTTTCTTT
TRBJ1-1 . TRBD1 TRBV2 CASSGQGFTEAFF TGTGCCAGCAGTGGACAGGGCTTCACTGAAGCTTTCTTT
TRBJ2-2 few TRBD1 TRBV5-1 CASRLPQGDTGELFF TGCGCCAGCAGATTACCTCAGGGGGACACCGGGGAGCTGTTTTTT
TRBJ2-1 . . TRBV21-1 CASSKRQGRPTEQFF TGTGCCAGCAGCAAACGACAGGGGCGACCCACTGAGCAGTTCTTC
TRBJ2-7 few TRBD2 TRBV4-2 CASSQRLAGGSYEQYF TGTGCCAGCAGCCAGCGACTAGCGGGAGGATCCTACGAGCAGTACTTC
TRBJ2-2 few . TRBV9 CASSGASGELFF TGTGCCAGCAGCGGGGCATCCGGGGAGCTGTTTTTT
TRBJ2-1 . . TRBV7-8 CASVAGGDSEQFF TGTGCCAGCGTAGCCGGAGGGGATTCTGAGCAGTTCTTC
TRBJ2-3 few . TRBV6-5 CASSYSRQTSTDTQYF TGTGCCAGCAGTTACTCACGGCAGACTAGCACAGATACGCAGTATTTT